Sequencing of this T cell receptor (beta chain) was carried out in a study of vaccination and CD4 T cells after COVID-19. Concerning this clonotype itself: Antigen unknown.

This CDR3 spans 16 amino acids. V trimming: 2 bases; J trimming: 4 bases; junction bases outside the gene matches: 8. Germline V lookup: CDR1 SGHDT, CDR2 YYEEEE. With the Oncomine TCR Beta short-read assay, DNA from cultured CD4+ T cells was sequenced. TCRdb itself ran the PCR reads through MiXCR, one entry per CDR3 protein. This table has roughly 20,000 distinct CDR3 sequences, over 60% appearing once. Treatment described: roughly 10-day PBMC culture with coronavirus spike peptide pools or control peptides (ViraFEST assay). The sequencing here drew on CD4+ T cells from blood, cultured in vitro, taken after SARS-CoV-2 vaccination. The J gene is TRBJ2-1, the V gene TRBV5-6, with 8 bases matching TRBD1. The receptor was isolated from a human donor who received a COVID-19 vaccine. Here the CDR3 reads CASSFQGASPYNEQFF. The CDR3 bases are TGTGCCAGCAGCTTTCAGGGGGCTAGTCCATACAATGAGCAGTTCTTC.